This TCR beta chain comes out of a study of cytomegalovirus exposure and HLA in healthy donors. The repertoire was sequenced with immunoSEQ multiplex PCR; TCRdb's copy has only in-frame clones and lacks some. There are around 150,000 clones in the sample; about 90% occur only once, and around 3.1% lies in the top ten. Germline CDR1 is MDHEN and CDR2 is SYDVKM. The CDR3 loop spans 16 amino acids. The V end lost 1 base, the J end lost 4 bases, and 16 bases lay between the germline ends. The TCR was taken from a young woman in good health and CMV-seropositive. Sequencing used PBMCs. This sequence joins TRBV28 and TRBJ2-5; possible D gene TRBD2, 5 bases. CDR3 bases: TGTGCCAGCAGTTTATTACGGCGGAGGCCCCCAGAGACCCAGTACTTC. Translation: CASSLLRRRPPETQYF.